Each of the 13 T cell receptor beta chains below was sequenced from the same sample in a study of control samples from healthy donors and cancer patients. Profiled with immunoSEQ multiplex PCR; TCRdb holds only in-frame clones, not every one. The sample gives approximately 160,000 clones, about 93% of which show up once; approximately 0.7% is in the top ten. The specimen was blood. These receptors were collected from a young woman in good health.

CDR3 nucleotides: TGCGCCAGCAGCCCCAGGTCGATAAAAGCTTTCTTT. It encodes CASSPRSIKAFF. The chain links TRBV23-1 to TRBJ1-1; D is uncertain. TRBV23-1 is annotated as an ORF whose role is uncertain. The CDR3 length is 12 residues. V lost 6 bases and J lost 9, with 14 bases in between.

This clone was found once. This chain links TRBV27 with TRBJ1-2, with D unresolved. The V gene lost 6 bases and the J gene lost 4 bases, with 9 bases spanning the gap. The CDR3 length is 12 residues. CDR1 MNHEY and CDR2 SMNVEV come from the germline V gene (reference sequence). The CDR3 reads CASRSYSYGYTF. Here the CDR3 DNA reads TGTGCCAGCAGGAGTTACAGCTATGGCTACACCTTC.

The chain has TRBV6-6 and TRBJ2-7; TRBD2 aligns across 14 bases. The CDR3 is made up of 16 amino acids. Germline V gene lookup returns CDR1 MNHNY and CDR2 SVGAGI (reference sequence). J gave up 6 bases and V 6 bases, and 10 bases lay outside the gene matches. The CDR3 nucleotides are TGTGCCAGCAGAGCGGCGGGGACTAGCGGGAGCGGCGAGCAGTACTTC. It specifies CASRAAGTSGSGEQYF.

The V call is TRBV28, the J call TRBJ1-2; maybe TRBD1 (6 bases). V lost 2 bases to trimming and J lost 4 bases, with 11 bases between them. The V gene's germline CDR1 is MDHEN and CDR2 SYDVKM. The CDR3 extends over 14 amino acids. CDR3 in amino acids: CASSLRGAIYGYTF. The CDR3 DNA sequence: TGTGCCAGCAGTTTACGGGGGGCGATCTATGGCTACACCTTC.

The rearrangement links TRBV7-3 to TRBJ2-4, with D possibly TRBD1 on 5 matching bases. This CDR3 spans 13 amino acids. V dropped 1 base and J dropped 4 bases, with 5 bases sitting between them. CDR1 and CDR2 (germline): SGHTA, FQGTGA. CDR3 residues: CASSLNRKNIQYF. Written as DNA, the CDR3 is TGTGCCAGCAGCTTAAACAGGAAAAACATTCAGTACTTC.

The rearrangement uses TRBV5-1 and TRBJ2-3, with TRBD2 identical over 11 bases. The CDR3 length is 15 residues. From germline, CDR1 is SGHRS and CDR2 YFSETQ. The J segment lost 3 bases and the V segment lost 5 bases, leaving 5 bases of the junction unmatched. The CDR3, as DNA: TGCGCCAGCAGGTTTACTAGCGGGAGTACAGATACGCAGTATTTT. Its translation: CASRFTSGSTDTQYF.

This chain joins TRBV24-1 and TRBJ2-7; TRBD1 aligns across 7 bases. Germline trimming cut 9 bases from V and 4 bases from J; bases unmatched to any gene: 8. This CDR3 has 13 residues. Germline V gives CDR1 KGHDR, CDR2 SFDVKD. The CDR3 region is CATPEQGRYEQYF. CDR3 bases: TGTGCCACCCCGGAACAGGGGAGATACGAGCAGTACTTC.

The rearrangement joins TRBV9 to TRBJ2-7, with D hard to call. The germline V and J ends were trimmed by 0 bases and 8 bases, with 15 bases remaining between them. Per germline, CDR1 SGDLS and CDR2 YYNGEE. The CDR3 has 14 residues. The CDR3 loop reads CASSVEPVPTKQYF. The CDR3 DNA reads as TGTGCCAGCAGCGTAGAACCGGTCCCGACCAAGCAGTACTTC.

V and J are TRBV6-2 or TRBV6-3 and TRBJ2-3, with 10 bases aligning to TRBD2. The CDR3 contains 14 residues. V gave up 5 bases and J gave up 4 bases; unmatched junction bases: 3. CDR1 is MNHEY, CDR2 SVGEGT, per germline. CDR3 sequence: CASSPGLAADTQYF. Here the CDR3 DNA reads TGTGCCAGCAGTCCCGGACTAGCGGCAGATACGCAGTATTTT.

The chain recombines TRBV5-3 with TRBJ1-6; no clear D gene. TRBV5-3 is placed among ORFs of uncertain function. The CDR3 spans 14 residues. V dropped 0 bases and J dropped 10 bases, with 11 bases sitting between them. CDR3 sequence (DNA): TGTGCCAGAAGCTTGGGGCGAAGGTTGTCACCCCTCCACTTT. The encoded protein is CARSLGRRLSPLHF.

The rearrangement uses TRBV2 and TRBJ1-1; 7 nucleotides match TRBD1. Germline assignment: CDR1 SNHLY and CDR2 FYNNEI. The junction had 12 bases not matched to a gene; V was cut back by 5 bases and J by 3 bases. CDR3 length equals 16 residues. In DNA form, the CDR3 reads TGTGCCAGCAGTTCCCCCCTAGGGACAGCGGACACTGAAGCTTTCTTT. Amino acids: CASSSPLGTADTEAFF. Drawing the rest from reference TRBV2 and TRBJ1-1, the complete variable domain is EPEVTQTPSHQVTQMGQEVILRCVPISNHLYFYWYRQILGQKVEFLVSFYNNEISEKSEIFDDQFSVERPDGSNFTLKIRSTKLEDSAMYFCASSSPLGTADTEAFFGQGTRLTVV.

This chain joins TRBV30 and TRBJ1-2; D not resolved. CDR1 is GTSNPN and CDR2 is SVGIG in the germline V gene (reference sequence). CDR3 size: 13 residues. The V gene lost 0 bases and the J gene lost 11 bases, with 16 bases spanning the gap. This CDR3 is CAWSVPHLRFYTF. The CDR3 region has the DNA TGTGCCTGGAGTGTCCCCCACCTGCGGTTTTACACCTTC.

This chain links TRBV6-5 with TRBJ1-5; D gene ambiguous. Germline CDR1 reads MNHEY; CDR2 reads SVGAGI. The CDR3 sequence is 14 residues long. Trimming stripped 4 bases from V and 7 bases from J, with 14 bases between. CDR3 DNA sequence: TGTGCCAGCAGTTCAAGGACCTGGCGGCAGCCCCAGCATTTT. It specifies CASSSRTWRQPQHF.